The following is a T cell receptor beta chain sequence with its context. Other DNA sequences in this specimen translate into the identical CDR3. The data stem from a study of blood T cell repertoires in COVID-19. Looking at the study overall: The study drew acute and convalescent COVID-19 samples from the United States, Italy and Spain. Sources were T cells, B-cell-depleted T cells, or PBMCs; the material itself was cDNA or gDNA.

Original data processing: Amplification of reference gene primers was used by the study to estimate nucleated cell counts. TCRdb's copy holds only in-frame clones and misses some; the assay was immunoSEQ multiplex PCR. Clone size and the V and J calls come from that table; the DNA yielded D and trimming. The sample has roughly 140,000 clones, approximately 80% seen once. The sample taken for sequencing was peripheral blood. The TCR sequence derives from a man between 65 and 85 years old with acute or convalescent COVID-19.

The CDR3: CASSGQGGTYEQYF. The CDR3 DNA sequence: TGCGCCAGCAGCGGACAGGGGGGAACCTACGAGCAGTACTTC. V usage is TRBV5-1 and J usage is TRBJ2-7; 10 bases agree with TRBD1. The germline V gene has CDR1 SGHRS and CDR2 YFSETQ. The CDR3 has 14 residues. V lost 4 bases to trimming and J lost 2 bases; unmatched junction nucleotides: 3.